One TCR beta chain is described in this entry. Its antigen is undetermined. Over chemoradiotherapy, repertoires were sampled more than once. This entry is derived from a study of chemoradiotherapy in HPV16-positive cancers. Study-wide results and caveats: HPV-specific T cells were functionally defined from only a couple of HPV16-positive patients.

Trimming cost V 8 bases and J 2 bases, with 21 bases left between them. CDR1 is KGHSH and CDR2 is LQKENI in the germline V gene. The CDR3 has 16 amino acids. Profiling relied on immunoSEQ multiplex PCR, and the TCRdb table lists in-frame clones only, not all of them. The repertoire has fewer than 6,000 clones, roughly nine tenths of them found once; the top ten carry over 2.5%. The receptor was isolated from a human donor with HPV-associated anogenital cancer. V gene TRBV18 combines with J gene TRBJ1-2, with D maybe TRBD1 (6 bases). This specimen was tumor tissue, taken from a patient who underwent chemoradiotherapy. This CDR3 is CASRLGSGGANYGYTF. The DNA for the CDR3 is TGTGCCAGCAGACTCGGGTCCGGGGGCGCCAACTATGGCTACACCTTC.